These 10 T cell receptor beta chains came from one sample sequenced in a study of CD8+ T cells in alopecia areata. Sequencing templates came from extracted RNA that was reverse transcribed into cDNA. Sequencing was performed with immunoSEQ multiplex PCR; in TCRdb, only in-frame clones are kept and a portion is missing. Here the sample spans over 90,000 clones, around 60% being singletons. Source material: CD4+ T cells sorted from blood. These TCRs come from a human donor in good health.

This clone was detected a few times. Here the CDR3 DNA reads TGTGCCAGCAGCCCTACAGGGTCAGGCACAGATACGCAGTATTTT. It is translated as CASSPTGSGTDTQYF. The V and J genes are TRBV7-9 and TRBJ2-3; TRBD1 might be the D (6 bases). This CDR3 spans 15 amino acids. CDR1 SEHNR and CDR2 FQNEAQ come from the germline V gene (reference sequence). Between the trimmed V and J ends, which lost 5 bases and 1 base, there was a span of 13 bases.

J is TRBJ2-3 and V is TRBV2, with a possible D match to TRBD2 (5 bases). The V end was cut by 8 bases, the J end by 7 bases, with 19 bases between. Germline V gives CDR1 SNHLY, CDR2 FYNNEI. This CDR3 is 14 amino acids long. The CDR3 protein is CASGVSASHNTQYF. CDR3 DNA sequence: TGTGCCAGCGGGGTTAGCGCTAGTCACAATACGCAGTATTTT. Full variable domain (outside the CDR3, taken from reference TRBV2 and TRBJ2-3): EPEVTQTPSHQVTQMGQEVILRCVPISNHLYFYWYRQILGQKVEFLVSFYNNEISEKSEIFDDQFSVERPDGSNFTLKIRSTKLEDSAMYFCASGVSASHNTQYFGPGTRLTVL.

This clone was counted between two and nine times. The chain has TRBV2 and TRBJ2-2, with D tentatively TRBD2 (5 bases). Trimming left V 8 bases short and J 4 bases short, with 20 bases between. Germline V gene sequence: CDR1 SNHLY, CDR2 FYNNEI. The CDR3 is made up of 16 amino acids. CDR3: CASGWTPEVPTGELFF. The CDR3, as DNA: TGTGCCAGCGGGTGGACCCCGGAGGTTCCCACCGGGGAGCTGTTTTTT.

This chain links TRBV30 with TRBJ2-5; TRBD2 aligns across 8 bases. With 1 base clipped from V and 5 bases from J, the junction kept 12 bases outside the gene matches. In germline, CDR1 is GTSNPN, CDR2 SVGIG (reference sequence). The CDR3 runs to 16 residues. The CDR3 loop is CAWSAWTSRDPETQYF. The CDR3 DNA reads TGTGCCTGGAGTGCCTGGACTAGCCGGGATCCCGAGACCCAGTACTTC.

The rearrangement joins TRBV5-1 to TRBJ2-3; TRBD2 agrees at 8 bases. The germline gives CDR1 SGHRS, CDR2 YFSETQ. The V gene end was trimmed by 6 bases and the J gene end by 1 base; junction bases not matched to a gene: 4. The CDR3 is made up of 14 amino acids. The CDR3 loop reads CASTPTSGTDTQYF. As DNA, the CDR3 is TGCGCCAGCACCCCGACTAGCGGCACAGATACGCAGTATTTT.

The chain combines TRBV2 with TRBJ2-2, with D perhaps matching TRBD1 or TRBD2 (6 bases each). The CDR3 consists of 15 residues. V lost 4 bases and J lost 4, with 13 bases in between. Germline CDR1 SNHLY, CDR2 FYNNEI. The CDR3 DNA reads as TGTGCCAGCAGTGTAGGGGGACTGTCCACCGGGGAGCTGTTTTTT. This encodes CASSVGGLSTGELFF.

This clone was recorded only once. The rearrangement joins TRBV4-1 to TRBJ2-5; 10 bases map to TRBD2. The V segment lost 0 bases and the J segment 7 bases; nucleotides outside the gene matches: 11. Per the germline V gene, CDR1 is MGHRA and CDR2 is YSYEKL. This CDR3 is 17 amino acids long. DNA for the CDR3: TGCGCCAGCAGCCAAGATAAACTAGCGGGGATAGTCGGGACCCAGTACTTC. Protein product: CASSQDKLAGIVGTQYF.

The sample holds a few counts of this clone. The J gene is TRBJ1-5, the V gene TRBV27; D uncertain. The CDR3 contains 13 residues. Germline CDR1 and CDR2: MNHEY and SMNVEV (reference sequence). V was shortened by 8 bases and J by 4 bases, with 12 bases between the two germline ends. The CDR3 region has the DNA TGTGCCAGCGGAAAGGACGGAAATCAGCCCCAGCATTTT. This gives the protein CASGKDGNQPQHF.

The CDR3 protein is CASSPGLGSYNEQFF. Here the CDR3 DNA reads TGCGCCAGCAGCCCGGGACTAGGGTCCTACAATGAGCAGTTCTTC. V and J are TRBV4-1 and TRBJ2-1; TRBD2 matches at 8 bases. The CDR3 is 15 amino acids. With V trimmed by 4 bases and J by 1 base, 3 bases remained unmatched. The V gene's germline CDR1 is MGHRA and CDR2 YSYEKL.

This sequence joins TRBV28 and TRBJ2-7; perhaps TRBD1 as D (6 bases). The ends were cut back, 4 bases at V and 6 bases at J, with 10 bases in the middle. The CDR3 loop spans 12 amino acids. The germline V gene has CDR1 MDHEN and CDR2 SYDVKM. The CDR3 loop is CASSYRVGEQYF. In nucleotides, the CDR3 is TGTGCCAGCAGTTACAGGGTGGGCGAGCAGTACTTC.